This T cell receptor beta chain was captured by sequencing in a study of control samples from healthy donors and cancer patients. With 5 bases clipped from V and 5 bases from J, the junction kept 7 bases outside the gene matches. In germline, CDR1 is SGHNT, CDR2 YYREEE (reference sequence). The CDR3 covers 14 residues. Sequencing used immunoSEQ multiplex PCR; TCRdb keeps in-frame clones, though not all of them. The sample comprises more than 90,000 clones, about 89% of which are singletons, and 7.8% rests with the top ten. The sequence was collected from a man under 40 in good health. The chain couples TRBV5-4 to TRBJ1-1; 9 nucleotides agree with TRBD1. Sequencing was performed on blood. CDR3: CASRPDRGRTEAFF. The CDR3 DNA reads TGTGCCAGCAGGCCCGACAGGGGGAGAACTGAAGCTTTCTTT.